This T cell receptor beta chain is drawn from a study of regulatory T cells in long-lasting Graves disease. Relying on iRepertoire HTBI primers and Arm-PCR of CDR3 regions, the team built TCR beta libraries. MiXCR, applied by TCRdb to the multiplex PCR reads, yields one record per CDR3 protein. The sample shows about 400,000 distinct CDR3 sequences, 15% to 20% of them seen only once. Time point given: newly diagnosed GD, antithyroid drugs for less than 3 months. PBMC RNA was the source of the TCR library. V shed 2 bases and J shed 9 bases, with 11 bases lying between them. Germline CDR1 reads MNHEY; CDR2 reads SMNVEV (reference sequence). The CDR3 is 12 residues long. This clonotype was detected many times. This sample was shared with a second study, whose subject was T cells in Graves' hyperthyroidism and ophthalmopathy.

This sample comprised peripheral blood mononuclear cells (PBMCs), obtained at new diagnosis, from a patient treated with antithyroid drugs. The chain uses TRBV27 and TRBJ2-7; D remains ambiguous. The receptor's source is a woman aged 18-30 years with Graves disease. In nucleotides, the CDR3 is TGTGCCAGCAGTTTAGACGGTTTGTGGCAGTACTTC. It codes for CASSLDGLWQYF.